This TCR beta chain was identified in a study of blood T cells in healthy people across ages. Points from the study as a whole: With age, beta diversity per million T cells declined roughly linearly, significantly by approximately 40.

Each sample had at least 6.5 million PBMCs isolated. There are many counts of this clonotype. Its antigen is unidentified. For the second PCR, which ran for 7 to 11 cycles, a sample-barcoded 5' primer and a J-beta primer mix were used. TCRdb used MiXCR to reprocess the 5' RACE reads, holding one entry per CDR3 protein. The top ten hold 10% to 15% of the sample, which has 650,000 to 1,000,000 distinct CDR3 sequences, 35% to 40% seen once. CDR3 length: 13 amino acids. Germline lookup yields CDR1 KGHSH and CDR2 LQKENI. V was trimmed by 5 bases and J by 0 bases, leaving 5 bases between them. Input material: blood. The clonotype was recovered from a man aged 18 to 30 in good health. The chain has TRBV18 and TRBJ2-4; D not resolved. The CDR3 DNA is TGTGCCAGCTCATCGTTAGCCAAAAACATTCAGTACTTC. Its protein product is CASSSLAKNIQYF.